The source of this TCR beta chain is a study of vaccination and CD4 T cells after COVID-19. Study as a whole: Convalescent patients gave post-COVID blood a median about 100 days post-diagnosis, range 35 to 161.

The Oncomine TCR Beta short-read assay generated sequence data from the DNA of cultured CD4+ T cells. TCRdb re-called the PCR reads with MiXCR, one entry per CDR3 protein. The sample contains approximately 11,000 distinct CDR3 sequences, around a third of which appear only once. Study observations and caveats: The cohort comprised relatively few convalescent patients, and no early post-infection timepoints were analyzed.

For this clonotype: Its target is not known.

The V gene lost 0 bases and the J gene lost 4 bases, with 2 bases spanning the gap. The length of the CDR3 is 12 residues. CDR1 and CDR2 from the germline V gene are MNHEY and SVGAGI. The treatment: approximately 9-day PBMC culture with coronavirus spike peptide pools or control peptides (ViraFEST assay). Positivity by PCR occurred from March to December 2020, a period that predated US Alpha, Beta and Delta variants. At both days 3 and 7, half the medium was replaced with fresh IL-2 medium. The clonotype comes from a human donor who had recovered from COVID-19. V is TRBV6-5 and J is TRBJ2-3; D uncertain. Sequenced material: CD4+ T cells from blood, cultured in vitro. DNA for the CDR3: TGTGCCAGCAGTTACTCGTCAGATACGCAGTATTTT. Translation: CASSYSSDTQYF.